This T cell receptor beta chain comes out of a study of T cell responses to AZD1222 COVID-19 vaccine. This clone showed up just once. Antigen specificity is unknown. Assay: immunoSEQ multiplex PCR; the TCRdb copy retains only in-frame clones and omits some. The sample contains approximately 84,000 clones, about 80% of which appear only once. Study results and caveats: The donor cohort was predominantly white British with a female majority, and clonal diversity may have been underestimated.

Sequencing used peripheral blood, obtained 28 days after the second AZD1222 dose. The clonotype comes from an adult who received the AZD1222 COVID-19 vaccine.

The CDR3 nucleotides are TGCGCCAGCAGCTCCACATCGAACACTGAAGCTTTCTTT. Protein: CASSSTSNTEAFF. This sequence joins TRBV5-1 and TRBJ1-1; D gene uncertain. The germline CDR1 and CDR2 sequences are SGHRS and YFSETQ. This CDR3 region has 13 residues. V dropped 3 bases and J dropped 1 base, with 7 bases sitting between them.